These 8 T cell receptor beta chains were all obtained from the same sample, sequenced in a study of cytomegalovirus exposure and HLA in healthy donors. PCR involved 60 Vbeta and 13 Jbeta primers. Here immunoSEQ multiplex PCR was the method, and the copy in TCRdb shows in-frame clones only, minus some. The sample contains about 98,000 clones, around 80% of which appear only once. Sequencing used PBMCs. The receptors originated from a man younger than 30 in good health and CMV-seropositive.

This chain connects TRBV6-1 to TRBJ2-1; 9 positions agree with TRBD2. V was clipped by 6 bases and J by 6 bases; unmatched bases: 6. This CDR3 has 14 amino acids. In germline, CDR1 is MNHNS, CDR2 SASEGT. The DNA of the CDR3 is TGTGCCAGCAGCTCTTGGCGGGGGGGCAATGAGCAGTTCTTC. Amino acid sequence: CASSSWRGGNEQFF.

The chain is built from TRBV6-5 and TRBJ2-3; 8 bases agree with TRBD2. V was pared by 3 bases and J by 8 bases, with 10 bases of the junction left unmatched. This CDR3 spans 15 amino acids. Germline CDR1 reads MNHEY; CDR2 reads SVGAGI. The CDR3 spells CASSYPGGGGGTQYF. CDR3 DNA sequence: TGTGCCAGCAGTTATCCCGGGGGGGGAGGAGGTACGCAGTATTTT.

This chain's CDR3 is CASSPTGVDQPQHF. DNA of the CDR3: TGTGCCAGCTCGCCGACAGGGGTGGATCAGCCCCAGCATTTT. The chain links TRBV18 to TRBJ1-5, with 8 bases matching TRBD1. V dropped 6 bases and J dropped 5; count of bases not matched to a gene: 6. Germline values: CDR1 KGHSH, CDR2 LQKENI. The CDR3 extends over 14 amino acids.

The CDR3 spells CASSPRGGNYGYTF. Written as DNA, the CDR3 is TGTGCCAGCAGTCCCCGGGGAGGTAACTATGGCTACACCTTC. The chain joins TRBV6-5 to TRBJ1-2; D not resolved. CDR3 length equals 14 residues. V lost 5 bases to trimming and J lost 1 base, with 11 bases between them. In germline, CDR1 is MNHEY, CDR2 SVGAGI.

V usage is TRBV5-1 and J usage is TRBJ2-5; tentatively, D is TRBD2 (5 bases). The J call is in doubt because the DNA end fits TRBJ2-7 better. The CDR3 covers 13 residues. Germline V lookup: CDR1 SGHRS, CDR2 YFSETQ. The CDR3 region has the DNA TGCGCCAGCAGCTTGGGGGAGCACTACGAGCAGTACTTC. Translated: CASSLGEHYEQYF.

This rearrangement joins TRBV15 to TRBJ2-3; 8 positions agree with TRBD1. The ends lost 2 bases at V and 5 bases at J; junction bases unmatched: 12. CDR3 length equals 17 residues. Germline-derived CDR1 and CDR2 are LNHNV and YYDKDF (reference sequence). The CDR3 is CATSRSPDRVRGDTQYF. Written as DNA, the CDR3 is TGTGCCACCAGCAGATCCCCGGACAGGGTGAGGGGAGATACGCAGTATTTT.

The rearrangement uses TRBV5-6 and TRBJ2-1; TRBD1 might be the D (6 bases). The CDR3 has 15 residues. V lost 0 bases, J lost 4 bases, and 11 bases lay in between. Germline CDR1 SGHDT, CDR2 YYEEEE. The CDR3 loop is CASSLARDKYNEQFF. CDR3 sequence (DNA): TGTGCCAGCAGCTTGGCACGGGACAAATACAATGAGCAGTTCTTC.

CDR3 sequence (DNA): TGTGCCAGCACCCCCCTCGGGAGCGGAAATTACGAGCAGTACTTC. Translation: CASTPLGSGNYEQYF. This chain connects TRBV6-6 to TRBJ2-7, with a tentative D call TRBD2 (6 bases). Trimming shortened V by 7 bases and J by 4 bases, and 20 bases separated the two germline ends. The CDR3 is 15 amino acids. CDR1 and CDR2 from the germline V gene are MNHNY and SVGAGI (reference sequence).